A single sample gave rise to the 26 T cell receptor beta chains below, sequenced in a study of glioma-infiltrating T cells. TCR alpha and beta CDR3 regions were amplified from RNA using iRepertoire nested multiplex PCR. TCRdb redid the calling of the multiplex PCR reads with MiXCR, one entry per CDR3 protein. The data contain some 130,000 distinct CDR3 sequences, around 23% of them singletons. The specimen sequenced was glioma tissue, nonneoplastic brain tissue, or PBMCs (not recorded which). The receptors originated from a human donor with low-grade glioma or glioblastoma, undergoing nonglioma brain surgery, or in good health (not recorded which).

This sequence joins TRBV5-1 and TRBJ1-1, with D perhaps TRBD1 (6 bases). The V end was cut by 4 bases, the J end by 1 base, with 11 bases between. The CDR3 totals 14 residues. Germline CDR1 reads SGHRS; CDR2 reads YFSETQ. The CDR3 coding sequence is TGCGCCAGCAGCCCCTGGACAGAGAACACTGAAGCTTTCTTT. As protein: CASSPWTENTEAFF. Variable domain in full (rest from reference TRBV5-1 and TRBJ1-1): KAGVTQTPRYLIKTRGQQVTLSCSPISGHRSVSWYQQTPGQGLQFLFEYFSETQRNKGNFPGRFSGRQFSNSRSEMNVSTLELGDSALYLCASSPWTENTEAFFGQGTRLTVV.

This clonotype showed up just once. Here the CDR3 reads CASIRTGTGSNQPQHF. CDR3 DNA sequence: TGTGCCAGCATTAGGACCGGGACAGGAAGCAATCAGCCCCAGCATTTT. The genes are TRBV12-3 or TRBV12-4 and TRBJ1-5, with 8 bases fitting TRBD1. CDR3 size: 16 residues. The V gene end was trimmed by 7 bases and the J gene end by 1 base; junction bases not matched to a gene: 9.

This clonotype showed up many times. The rearrangement joins TRBV6-1 to TRBJ2-3, with 7 bases that match TRBD1. The CDR3 is 16 residues long. Trimming cost V 6 bases and J 2 bases; bases outside gene matches: 11. Looked up from germline, CDR1 is MNHNS and CDR2 is SASEGT. CDR3 region: CASRLRTGSLTDTQYF. CDR3 DNA sequence: TGTGCCAGCAGGTTACGGACAGGCAGCCTCACAGATACGCAGTATTTT.

This chain links TRBV7-8 with TRBJ1-5; no clear D gene. Germline assignment: CDR1 SGHVS and CDR2 FQNEAQ. The V gene lost 5 bases and the J gene lost 2 bases, with 13 bases spanning the gap. The CDR3 consists of 15 residues. CDR3 bases: TGTGCCAGCAGCCAGGCCCGATATGGCAATCAGCCCCAGCATTTT. This gives the protein CASSQARYGNQPQHF.

This clonotype appeared many times. The chain has TRBV20-1 and TRBJ2-5, with 12 bases lining up with TRBD2. Per the germline V gene, CDR1 is DFQATT and CDR2 is SNEGSKA (reference sequence). V was pared by 5 bases and J by 2 bases, with 12 bases of the junction left unmatched. The length of the CDR3 is 17 residues. CDR3: CSAFSSGGAYRQETQYF. The CDR3 DNA is TGCAGTGCTTTTTCTAGCGGGGGGGCGTACCGTCAAGAGACCCAGTACTTC.

Ten or more counts support this clonotype. The chain links TRBV12-3 or TRBV12-4 to TRBJ2-5, with 8 bases aligning to TRBD1. The CDR3 totals 15 residues. J gave up 7 bases and V 6 bases, and 13 bases lay outside the gene matches. The DNA for the CDR3 is TGTGCCAGCAGCCGGGACAGGCCTACCTCCGGGACCCAGTACTTC. Translating gives CASSRDRPTSGTQYF.

This clonotype was seen a handful of times. The V gene is TRBV12-5, the J gene TRBJ2-5, with D possibly called TRBD1 or TRBD2 (6 bases each). CDR3 length: 13 amino acids. Trimming stripped 5 bases from V and 2 bases from J, with 9 bases between. Germline CDR1 reads LGHNT; CDR2 reads FRNRAP. The CDR3 DNA sequence: TGTGCTAGTGGTCCGGGGGCTCAAGAGACCCAGTACTTC. Protein product: CASGPGAQETQYF.

The V and J genes are TRBV5-1 and TRBJ2-1; D unclear. This CDR3 contains 13 residues. Germline values: CDR1 SGHRS, CDR2 YFSETQ. V gave up 0 bases and J gave up 7 bases, with 8 bases separating them. CDR3 sequence reads: CASSLGKANEQFF. DNA for the CDR3: TGCGCCAGCAGCTTGGGTAAGGCGAATGAGCAGTTCTTC.

The rearrangement joins TRBV7-9 to TRBJ1-2; possibly TRBD1 for D (5 bases). This CDR3 spans 15 amino acids. V lost 5 bases and J lost 2, with 15 bases in between. Germline assignment: CDR1 SEHNR and CDR2 FQNEAQ (reference sequence). The CDR3 coding sequence is TGTGCCAGCAGCCCCGACAGCCTCCGCAACTATGGCTACACCTTC. Its protein product is CASSPDSLRNYGYTF.

Ten or more counts support this clonotype. The rearrangement joins TRBV7-2 to TRBJ2-1; D is unresolved. The germline V gene encodes CDR1 SGHTA and CDR2 FQGNSA. Trimming cost V 6 bases and J 0 bases, with 9 bases left between them. The CDR3 spans 14 residues. As DNA, the CDR3 is TGTGCCAGCAGACAGACGAACTCCTACAATGAGCAGTTCTTC. Translated, it gives CASRQTNSYNEQFF.

V gene TRBV5-1 combines with J gene TRBJ1-5; no firm D call. The V gene's germline CDR1 is SGHRS and CDR2 YFSETQ. The CDR3 covers 13 residues. The V end was cut by 4 bases, the J end by 1 base, with 6 bases between. The CDR3 bases are TGCGCCAGCAGCCCTGACAGCAATCAGCCCCAGCATTTT. This gives the protein CASSPDSNQPQHF.

A few counts support this clonotype. The chain has TRBV3-1 and TRBJ2-1, with D unclear. The V end lost 0 bases, the J end lost 8 bases, and 8 bases lay between the germline ends. Germline V gene data show CDR1 as LGHDT and CDR2 as YNNKEL (reference sequence). The CDR3 has 13 residues. In DNA, the CDR3 is TGTGCCAGCAGCCAAGATATCGCTGATGAGCAGTTCTTC. Its translation: CASSQDIADEQFF.

This chain connects TRBV10-1 to TRBJ1-1, with 8 bases identical to TRBD1. CDR3 size: 14 residues. With 3 bases clipped from V and 5 bases from J, the junction kept 5 bases outside the gene matches. From germline, CDR1 is WNHNN and CDR2 SYGVQD (reference sequence). CDR3 nucleotide sequence: TGCGCCAGCAGTGACCGGACAGGGAGTACTGAAGCTTTCTTT. This gives the protein CASSDRTGSTEAFF.

The sample holds many counts of this clonotype. The V gene is TRBV6-7, the J gene TRBJ2-1; no firm D call. TRBV6-7 has ORF status, its function being uncertain. V lost 2 bases and J 4 bases, leaving 12 bases between the germline ends. The CDR3 length is 15 residues. CDR3 in amino acids: CASSYLRGIYNEQFF. The CDR3 bases are TGTGCCAGCAGTTACCTTCGTGGCATATACAATGAGCAGTTCTTC.

About this clonotype: This could be a read error, since a much larger clone is one nucleotide away. The chain carries TRBV7-3 and TRBJ2-6; D is unresolved. This CDR3 has 15 amino acids. Germline CDR1 SGHTA, CDR2 FQGTGA. The CDR3 protein is CASSLHFSGSNVLTF. The CDR3 DNA is TGTGCCAGCAGCTTACATTTCTCTGGGTCCAACGTCCTGACTTTC. The full variable domain, in which reference TRBV7-3 and TRBJ2-6 provide the parts outside the CDR3, is GAGVSQTPSNKVTEKGKYVELRCDPISGHTALYWYRQSLGQGPEFLIYFQGTGAADDSGLPNDRFFAVRPEGSVSTLKIQRTERGDSAVYLCASSLHFSGSNVLTFGAGSRLTVL.

The gene calls are TRBV5-1 and TRBJ2-7; no firm D call. V lost 0 bases to trimming and J lost 8 bases, with 12 bases between them. CDR1 SGHRS and CDR2 YFSETQ come from the germline V gene. There are 13 residues in the CDR3. The chain's CDR3 is CASSLDSFSKQYV. The DNA of the CDR3 is TGCGCCAGCAGCTTGGACTCCTTCTCCAAGCAGTACGTC.

CDR3 sequence reads: CASGEGNQPQHF. DNA for the CDR3: TGTGCCAGCGGTGAGGGCAATCAGCCCCAGCATTTT. V usage is TRBV10-3 and J usage is TRBJ1-5; D is ambiguous. This CDR3 region has 12 residues. The ends were cut back, 10 bases at V and 2 bases at J, with 9 bases in the middle. In germline, CDR1 is ENHRY, CDR2 SYGVKD.

The rearrangement uses TRBV20-1 and TRBJ1-1; D not resolved. The CDR3 is 12 amino acids. V was pared by 3 bases and J by 1 base, with 6 bases between. CDR1 is DFQATT and CDR2 is SNEGSKA in the germline V gene (reference sequence). The CDR3 region has the DNA TGCAGTGCTAGTCCGGAGAACACTGAAGCTTTCTTT. Protein sequence: CSASPENTEAFF.

A remark on this clonotype: A single base separates this from a much larger clone, so it may be a read error. The rearrangement joins TRBV6-2 or TRBV6-3 to TRBJ1-2; no clear D gene. The CDR3 extends over 14 amino acids. Per germline, CDR1 MNHEY and CDR2 SVGEGT. CDR3 DNA: TGTGCCAGCAGTGCGGAGGAGTATGGCTATAGCTACACCTTC. Its translation: CASSAEEYGYSYTF.

The chain combines TRBV2 with TRBJ1-3; D unresolved. V was shortened by 1 base and J by 0 bases, with 10 bases between the two germline ends. Per the germline V gene, CDR1 is SNHLY and CDR2 is FYNNEI. The CDR3 is 16 amino acids. In DNA form, the CDR3 reads TGTGCCAGCAGTGAAGACCGGGAGAGCTCTGGAAACACCATATATTTT. It yields the protein CASSEDRESSGNTIYF.

The chain links TRBV12-3 or TRBV12-4 to TRBJ2-1; no definite D call. The CDR3 runs 14 residues. V lost 6 bases and J lost 5, with 14 bases in between. CDR3 coding DNA: TGTGCCAGCAGCTCTACGCCGAGAGACAATGAGCAGTTCTTC. It is translated as CASSSTPRDNEQFF.

V is TRBV3-1 and J is TRBJ1-3; no firm D call. CDR1 and CDR2 (germline): LGHDT, YNNKEL (reference sequence). The germline V and J ends were trimmed by 3 bases and 0 bases, with 15 bases remaining between them. There are 17 residues in the CDR3. Here the CDR3 reads CASSQIPAGSSGNTIYF. CDR3 DNA sequence: TGTGCCAGCAGCCAGATACCAGCGGGCTCCTCTGGAAACACCATATATTTT.

This clonotype was observed a few times. This chain connects TRBV7-9 to TRBJ2-3; 12 bases are shared with TRBD1. The CDR3 has 18 amino acids. The junction had 13 bases not matched to a gene; V was cut back by 5 bases and J by 4 bases. Germline-derived CDR1 and CDR2 are SEHNR and FQNEAQ (reference sequence). CDR3 in amino acids: CASSQGPTGQGASDTQYF. CDR3 nucleotides: TGTGCCAGCAGCCAAGGACCGACGGGACAGGGGGCGTCAGATACGCAGTATTTT.

This clonotype was detected many times. The chain uses TRBV7-3 and TRBJ2-3; D is unclear. The CDR3 covers 14 residues. Germline V CDR1 and CDR2: SGHTA, FQGTGA. Trimming pared 1 base from V and 2 bases from J, leaving 7 bases between. The CDR3 DNA is TGTGCCAGCAGCTTAAACGGATTCACAGATACGCAGTATTTT. This encodes CASSLNGFTDTQYF.

The chain couples TRBV2 to TRBJ1-2; D is uncertain. The CDR3 consists of 14 residues. The V gene's germline CDR1 is SNHLY and CDR2 FYNNEI. Trimming left V 7 bases short and J 2 bases short, with 14 bases between. CDR3 sequence: CASTPEGNNYGYTF. CDR3 DNA: TGTGCCAGCACCCCGGAGGGCAACAACTATGGCTACACCTTC. Complete variable domain (other parts from reference TRBV2 and TRBJ1-2): EPEVTQTPSHQVTQMGQEVILRCVPISNHLYFYWYRQILGQKVEFLVSFYNNEISEKSEIFDDQFSVERPDGSNFTLKIRSTKLEDSAMYFCASTPEGNNYGYTFGSGTRLTVV.

Concerning this clonotype itself: This may stem from a read error, because a much larger clone lies one nucleotide away. The chain joins TRBV7-6 to TRBJ2-7; 10 bases map to TRBD2. The CDR3 spans 16 residues. Germline V lookup: CDR1 SGHVS, CDR2 FNYEAQ. With 3 bases clipped from V and 1 base from J, the junction kept 6 bases outside the gene matches. Here the CDR3 DNA reads TGTGCCAGCAGCTTCGGGACTAGCGTGGGGTCCTACGAGCAGTACGTC. Translation: CASSFGTSVGSYEQYV.